This TCR beta chain stems from a study of CD8+ T cells in alopecia areata. Overall study: Treated patients were given oral tofacitinib, which was dosed at 5 to 10 mg twice daily. Dosing spanned 6 to 18 months on tofacitinib, then 6 months off drug. The study's findings and limits: Higher clonality than in normal scalp was seen in lesional scalp, especially alopecia totalis/universalis.

Lesional scalp punch biopsies and peripheral blood came from alopecia areata patients. Reverse transcription of extracted RNA yielded cDNA, which provided the sequencing template. Some clones are missing from TCRdb's copy, which holds only in-frame ones; the method was immunoSEQ multiplex PCR. The data contain about 250,000 clones, around 67% of them singletons. Trimming stripped 0 bases from V and 7 bases from J, with 10 bases between. CDR1 is SGDLS, CDR2 YYNGEE, per germline. The CDR3 length is 13 residues. The table lists this clone with a few counts. Its antigen is undetermined. The source is a human donor with alopecia areata. The sequencing here drew on CD4+ T cells sorted from blood, taken at week 0. V is TRBV9 and J is TRBJ2-5; D not certain. The CDR3 reads CASSVGRTMTQYF. CDR3 DNA sequence: TGTGCCAGCAGCGTAGGGCGGACGATGACCCAGTACTTC.